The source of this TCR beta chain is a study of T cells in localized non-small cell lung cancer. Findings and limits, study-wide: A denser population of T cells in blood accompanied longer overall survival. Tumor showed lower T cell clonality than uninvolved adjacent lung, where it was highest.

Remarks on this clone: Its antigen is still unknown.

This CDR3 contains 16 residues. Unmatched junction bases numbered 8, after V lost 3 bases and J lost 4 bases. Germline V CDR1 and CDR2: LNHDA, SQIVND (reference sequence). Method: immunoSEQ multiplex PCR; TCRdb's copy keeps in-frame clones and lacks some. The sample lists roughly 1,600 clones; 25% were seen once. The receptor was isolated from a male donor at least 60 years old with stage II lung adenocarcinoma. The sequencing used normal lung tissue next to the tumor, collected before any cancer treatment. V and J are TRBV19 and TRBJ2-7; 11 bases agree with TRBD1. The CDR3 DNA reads TGTGCCAGTAGTATTAGGGGACAGGGGGGGAGGTACGAGCAGTACTTC. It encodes CASSIRGQGGRYEQYF. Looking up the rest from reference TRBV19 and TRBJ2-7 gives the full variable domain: DGGITQSPKYLFRKEGQNVTLSCEQNLNHDAMYWYRQDPGQGLRLIYYSQIVNDFQKGDIAEGYSVSREKKESFPLTVTSAQKNPTAFYLCASSIRGQGGRYEQYFGPGTRLTVT.